Below, 22 T cell receptor beta chains from the same sample are listed, as sequenced in a study of blood T cell repertoires in COVID-19 (dated by TCRdb to about 2020). Preparation of the library involved the immunoSEQ multiplex PCR assay. Imported from immuneACCESS, the table was reduced by TCRdb to in-frame sequences with V and J called. These copies leave out some clones; in studies compared against another copy, an unresolved V gene accounts for under half, and the cause of the remainder is not known. Within this sample are under 300,000 clones, with 75% to 90% of them counted one time only. The ten most abundant clones make up approximately 1.9% of the sample. Input material: PBMCs or T cells enriched from blood (not recorded which). The source of these receptors is a woman in her forties or fifties who had recovered from COVID-19.

The chain combines TRBV5-6 with TRBJ2-1, with D possibly matching TRBD1 (5 bases). The CDR3 totals 15 residues. Deletions cut 3 bases from V and 5 bases from J, with 15 bases between. Germline CDR1 is SGHDT and CDR2 is YYEEEE. Here the CDR3 DNA reads TGTGCCAGCAGCTCACCCCAGGGATTCGACAATGAGCAGTTCTTC. This encodes CASSSPQGFDNEQFF.

This clone was detected a few times. The chain couples TRBV13 to TRBJ2-7, with 10 bases identical to TRBD2. CDR1 and CDR2 (germline): PRHDT, FYEKMQ (reference sequence). V lost 0 bases and J lost 7; bases outside the gene matches: 6. This CDR3 has 15 amino acids. The CDR3 reads CASSLGLAGVREQYF. The CDR3 DNA follows: TGTGCCAGCAGCTTAGGCCTAGCGGGAGTACGGGAGCAGTACTTC. Full variable domain (outside the CDR3, taken from reference TRBV13 and TRBJ2-7): AAGVIQSPRHLIKEKRETATLKCYPIPRHDTVYWYQQGPGQDPQFLISFYEKMQSDKGSIPDRFSAQQFSDYHSELNMSSLELGDSALYFCASSLGLAGVREQYFGPGTRLTVT.

This rearrangement joins TRBV27 to TRBJ2-1; 9 bases agree with TRBD1. The junction had 10 bases not matched to a gene; V was cut back by 5 bases and J by 8 bases. Germline assignment: CDR1 MNHEY and CDR2 SMNVEV (reference sequence). The CDR3 is made up of 15 amino acids. CDR3 sequence reads: CASSIRDRVSHEQFF. CDR3 sequence (DNA): TGTGCCAGCAGTATACGGGACAGGGTTAGCCATGAGCAGTTCTTC.

The CDR3 DNA reads as TGTGCCAGCAGCCAAGAGGGCAGCCTCTCTGGAAACACCATATATTTT. Translating it yields CASSQEGSLSGNTIYF. The rearrangement joins TRBV3-1 (or the pseudogene TRBV3-2) to TRBJ1-3; D is unclear. Trimming left V 0 bases short and J 0 bases short, with 9 bases between. The CDR3 totals 16 residues. CDR1 is LGHDT, CDR2 YNNKEL, per germline (reference sequence).

V gene TRBV5-4 combines with J gene TRBJ2-1; TRBD2 matches at 7 bases. This CDR3 comprises 15 residues. V trimming: 0 bases; J trimming: 6 bases; junction bases outside the gene matches: 6. Germline loops: CDR1 SGHNT, CDR2 YYREEE (reference sequence). The CDR3 sequence: CASSLGTRVSNEQFF. CDR3 DNA sequence: TGTGCCAGCAGCTTGGGGACTAGAGTCTCCAATGAGCAGTTCTTC.

J is TRBJ1-3 and V is TRBV29-1, with TRBD1 as a possible D gene (5 bases). V was shortened by 7 bases and J by 2 bases, with 15 bases between the two germline ends. This CDR3 comprises 14 residues. CDR1 and CDR2 (germline): SQVTM, ANQGSEA. CDR3 residues: CSAASGNAGNTIYF. CDR3 DNA: TGCAGCGCCGCCTCAGGGAACGCTGGAAACACCATATATTTT.

The chain has TRBV24-1 and TRBJ2-3, with 9 bases aligning to TRBD2. CDR3 length equals 15 residues. Trimming cost V 1 base and J 5 bases; bases outside gene matches: 3. Germline assignment: CDR1 KGHDR and CDR2 SFDVKD. The CDR3 reads CATSDLAGGGDTQYF. CDR3 nucleotides: TGTGCCACCAGTGATTTAGCGGGAGGAGGAGATACGCAGTATTTT.

To note about this clone: Other nucleotide sequences from this sample produce the same CDR3. The chain uses TRBV7-9 and TRBJ2-7; unclear D gene. Deletions cut 1 base from V and 1 base from J, with 2 bases between. The CDR3 length is 12 residues. The V gene's germline CDR1 is SEHNR and CDR2 FQNEAQ (reference sequence). Here the CDR3 reads CASSLVSYEQYF. The CDR3 DNA reads as TGTGCCAGCAGCTTAGTATCCTACGAGCAGTACTTC.

The gene calls are TRBV5-8 and TRBJ2-1; 8 bases match TRBD1. V dropped 3 bases and J dropped 4; count of bases not matched to a gene: 12. Per the germline V gene, CDR1 is SGHTS and CDR2 is YDEGEE. The CDR3 totals 17 residues. CDR3 nucleotide sequence: TGTGCCAGCAGCTCCGGACAGGGATTAAGGGCTTACAATGAGCAGTTCTTC. Protein product: CASSSGQGLRAYNEQFF.

The V gene is TRBV12-3 or TRBV12-4, the J gene TRBJ2-4, with a tentative D call TRBD1 (6 bases). V dropped 5 bases and J dropped 6 bases, with 8 bases sitting between them. The CDR3 loop spans 12 amino acids. The chain's CDR3 is CASSPDRNIQYF. CDR3 coding DNA: TGTGCCAGCAGTCCGGACAGAAACATTCAGTACTTC.

This clone was observed a handful of times. The chain links TRBV28 to TRBJ2-5; 14 nucleotides align to TRBD2. With 5 bases clipped from V and 5 bases from J, the junction kept 7 bases outside the gene matches. This CDR3 comprises 16 residues. Germline CDR1 MDHEN, CDR2 SYDVKM. CDR3 in amino acids: CASSAGTSGSEETQYF. CDR3 DNA: TGTGCCAGCAGTGCCGGGACTAGCGGGAGTGAGGAGACCCAGTACTTC. Full variable domain (outside the CDR3, taken from reference TRBV28 and TRBJ2-5): DVKVTQSSRYLVKRTGEKVFLECVQDMDHENMFWYRQDPGLGLRLIYFSYDVKMKEKGDIPEGYSVSREKKERFSLILESASTNQTSMYLCASSAGTSGSEETQYFGPGTRLLVL.

This clone showed up just a few times. The chain links TRBV19 to TRBJ1-1; TRBD1 agrees at 8 bases. The V gene end was trimmed by 1 base and the J gene end by 0 bases; junction bases not matched to a gene: 10. The CDR3 extends over 18 amino acids. Germline loops: CDR1 LNHDA, CDR2 SQIVND (reference sequence). In nucleotides, the CDR3 is TGTGCCAGTAGTATAGGACAGGGGATAGGGGTTATGAACACTGAAGCTTTCTTT. This encodes CASSIGQGIGVMNTEAFF.

The chain's CDR3 is CASSYGQGGGSPLHF. CDR3 coding DNA: TGTGCCAGCAGTTATGGACAGGGAGGGGGTTCACCCCTCCACTTT. The genes are TRBV27 and TRBJ1-6, with TRBD1 matching over 8 bases. CDR1 is MNHEY and CDR2 is SMNVEV in the germline V gene (reference sequence). This CDR3 is 15 amino acids long. The V and J ends lost 4 bases and 9 bases, in that order; junction bases with no gene match: 8.

The rearrangement uses TRBV19 and TRBJ2-7, with 12 bases fitting TRBD1. Germline CDR1 is LNHDA and CDR2 is SQIVND (reference sequence). There are 18 residues in the CDR3. The V segment lost 6 bases and the J segment 8 bases; nucleotides outside the gene matches: 20. The CDR3 spells CASSPLGTGGSRSRKQYF. The CDR3 bases are TGTGCCAGTAGCCCCCTCGGGACAGGGGGCTCTCGCTCCAGGAAGCAGTACTTC.

The V gene is TRBV7-9, the J gene TRBJ2-1; D uncertain. CDR3 size: 14 residues. Germline loops: CDR1 SEHNR, CDR2 FQNEAQ (reference sequence). V shed 8 bases and J shed 4 bases, with 15 bases lying between them. CDR3 sequence reads: CASESLSLYNEQFF. The DNA for the CDR3 is TGTGCCAGCGAATCACTATCCCTATACAATGAGCAGTTCTTC.

The chain carries TRBV30 and TRBJ1-5, with D hard to call. V was cut by 4 bases and J by 7 bases, with 11 bases left in between. Germline CDR1 and CDR2: GTSNPN and SVGIG (reference sequence). The CDR3 consists of 12 residues. The CDR3 sequence: CAWTAGGQPQHF. The CDR3 bases are TGTGCCTGGACTGCGGGAGGGCAGCCCCAGCATTTT.

This chain joins TRBV28 and TRBJ1-4; 9 bases match TRBD1. Germline lookup yields CDR1 MDHEN and CDR2 SYDVKM. V was clipped by 7 bases and J by 5 bases; unmatched bases: 8. The CDR3 runs to 15 residues. CDR3 sequence: CASIPSTGGNEKLFF. As DNA, the CDR3 is TGTGCCAGCATTCCTTCGACAGGGGGGAATGAAAAACTGTTTTTT. The whole variable domain, remainder taken from reference TRBV28 and TRBJ1-4, is DVKVTQSSRYLVKRTGEKVFLECVQDMDHENMFWYRQDPGLGLRLIYFSYDVKMKEKGDIPEGYSVSREKKERFSLILESASTNQTSMYLCASIPSTGGNEKLFFGSGTQLSVL.

This clone was seen a single time. J is TRBJ1-1 and V is TRBV6-5; 10 nucleotides agree with TRBD1. The germline V gene has CDR1 MNHEY and CDR2 SVGAGI. V was pared by 2 bases and J by 4 bases, with 4 bases of the junction left unmatched. There are 15 residues in the CDR3. This chain's CDR3 is CASSYGTGEGTEAFF. CDR3 DNA sequence: TGTGCCAGCAGTTACGGGACAGGGGAAGGCACTGAAGCTTTCTTT.

The V call is TRBV6-4, the J call TRBJ2-1; 8 bases fit TRBD2. The CDR3 spans 17 residues. Unmatched junction bases numbered 9, after V lost 4 bases and J lost 1 base. CDR1 is MRHNA and CDR2 is SNTAGT in the germline V gene. The CDR3 DNA is TGTGCCAGCAGTGCACTAGCGGCTTATCTATCCTACAATGAGCAGTTCTTC. Translated, it gives CASSALAAYLSYNEQFF.

The chain joins TRBV19 to TRBJ2-1; D ambiguous. This CDR3 is 12 amino acids long. Germline assignment: CDR1 LNHDA and CDR2 SQIVND (reference sequence). Between the trimmed V and J ends, which lost 6 bases and 6 bases, there was a span of 9 bases. The CDR3 spells CASRALSNEQFF. CDR3 coding DNA: TGTGCCAGTAGGGCCCTCAGCAATGAGCAGTTCTTC.

This clone was observed a few times. The chain links TRBV18 to TRBJ1-1, with 7 positions matching TRBD1. This CDR3 has 13 residues. Per the germline V gene, CDR1 is KGHSH and CDR2 is LQKENI. The J segment lost 1 base and the V segment lost 9 bases, leaving 5 bases of the junction unmatched. CDR3 protein: CASLRTGNTEAFF. The CDR3 nucleotides read TGTGCCAGTCTCAGGACAGGGAACACTGAAGCTTTCTTT. Combining the CDR3 with reference TRBV18 and TRBJ1-1 gives the whole variable domain NAGVMQNPRHLVRRRGQEARLRCSPMKGHSHVYWYRQLPEEGLKFMVYLQKENIIDESGMPKERFSAEFPKEGPSILRIQQVVRGDSAAYFCASLRTGNTEAFFGQGTRLTVV.

The chain carries TRBV28 and TRBJ1-4; TRBD1 is a possible D gene (6 bases). Trimming stripped 2 bases from V and 6 bases from J, with 19 bases between. Germline values: CDR1 MDHEN, CDR2 SYDVKM. This CDR3 contains 17 residues. The CDR3 region has the DNA TGTGCCAGCAGTTTAGCCTCGATCAGGGGAGGGTATGAAAAACTGTTTTTT. It encodes CASSLASIRGGYEKLFF.